The T cell receptor beta chain under discussion was sequenced for a study of cytomegalovirus exposure and HLA in healthy donors. Study findings and constraints: Rare TCR sequences predominated, though certain public TCRs were found in many donors. Reportedly, diagnosis of cytomegalovirus status by the classifier showed high specificity and sensitivity. For TCR beta chains, V- and J-gene trimming was later linked to a missense DCLRE1C variant.

The CDR3 length is 13 residues. The V segment lost 11 bases and the J segment 4 bases; nucleotides outside the gene matches: 8. Germline V CDR1 and CDR2: MNHEY, SMNVEV (reference sequence). The PCR ran on 60 Vbeta and 13 Jbeta primers. The table came from immunoSEQ multiplex PCR; TCRdb's copy has only in-frame clones and leaves some out. The table includes 100,000 to 150,000 clones, approximately 83% detected once. With respect to this clone: Its specificity is not known. The same CDR3 also results from other DNA sequences found in this sample.

The source is a woman aged 40 to 50 in good health and CMV-seropositive. This sequence joins TRBV27 and TRBJ1-5, with 7 bases lining up with TRBD1. The sample was PBMCs. CDR3 protein: CAASTGRNQPQHF. CDR3 nucleotide sequence: TGTGCCGCCTCGACAGGGCGGAATCAGCCCCAGCATTTT.